Listed below are T cell receptor beta chains from one sample, sequenced in a study of blood T cell repertoires in COVID-19. TCRdb keeps only in-frame clones here, not all; method: immunoSEQ multiplex PCR. Counted here are 200,000 to 250,000 clones, about 91% occurring once; the ten biggest clones make up around 15%. Material: PBMCs or T cells enriched from blood (not recorded which). The source is a woman between 50 and 59 years old with acute COVID-19. Each CDR3 is given with its conserved first and last residue. Each record gives: CDR3 protein, CDR3 DNA, V gene, clone size, J gene, D gene. D genes are given only for firm matches. Part of the rows lack a size; the others show once, few, many or a class for expanded clones.

CDR3: CASNTNRGAGQPQHF
DNA: TGTGCCAGTAACACCAACAGGGGTGCGGGGCAGCCCCAGCATTTT
V: TRBV19
size: once
J: TRBJ1-5
D: TRBD1

CDR3: CASRGQFYGYTF
DNA: TGTGCCAGCAGAGGACAGTTCTATGGCTACACCTTC
V: TRBV2
size: -
J: TRBJ1-2
D: -

CDR3: CASSKTGGDGYTF
DNA: TGTGCCAGCAGCAAGACAGGGGGCGATGGCTACACCTTC
V: TRBV7-6
size: -
J: TRBJ1-2
D: TRBD1

CDR3: CASSFMAGGALEQYF
DNA: TGCGCCAGCAGCTTCATGGCGGGAGGAGCTCTCGAGCAGTACTTC
V: TRBV5-1
size: -
J: TRBJ2-7
D: TRBD2

CDR3: CASSQELAGGGADTQYF
DNA: TGTGCCAGCAGCCAAGAATTAGCGGGAGGTGGGGCAGATACGCAGTATTTT
V: TRBV3-1/TRBV3-2
size: -
J: TRBJ2-3
D: TRBD2

CDR3: CASSFTGGTDTQYF
DNA: TGTGCCAGCAGCTTTACGGGAGGCACAGATACGCAGTATTTT
V: TRBV7-8
size: -
J: TRBJ2-3
D: -

CDR3: CASRIKTSVIYEQYF
DNA: TGTGCCAGCAGGATCAAGACTAGCGTTATCTACGAGCAGTACTTC
V: TRBV6-5
size: -
J: TRBJ2-7
D: TRBD2

CDR3: CSVTTIAGVGNEQFF
DNA: TGCAGCGTCACCACGATAGCGGGAGTGGGCAATGAGCAGTTCTTC
V: TRBV29-1
size: -
J: TRBJ2-1
D: TRBD2

CDR3: CASSHTGAYEQYF
DNA: TGCGCCAGCAGCCATACGGGTGCCTACGAGCAGTACTTC
V: TRBV4-1
size: -
J: TRBJ2-7
D: -

CDR3: CASSLGWQGNSPLHF
DNA: TGTGCCAGCAGTTTAGGTTGGCAGGGTAATTCACCCCTCCACTTT
V: TRBV27
size: -
J: TRBJ1-6
D: -

CDR3: CAISVGGDGYTF
DNA: TGTGCCATCAGTGTGGGGGGAGATGGCTACACCTTC
V: TRBV10-3
size: -
J: TRBJ1-2
D: -

CDR3: CASSLQNTEAFF
DNA: TGTGCCAGCAGTTTACAAAACACTGAAGCTTTCTTT
V: TRBV28
size: medium-sized
J: TRBJ1-1
D: -

CDR3: CASGQGVNF
DNA: TGTGCTAGTGGCCAAGGGGTAAACTTC
V: TRBV12-5
size: -
J: TRBJ2-5
D: -

CDR3: CASSLTGGKGPNTEAFF
DNA: TGTGCCAGCAGCCTGACAGGGGGAAAGGGGCCGAACACTGAAGCTTTCTTT
V: TRBV27
size: -
J: TRBJ1-1
D: TRBD1

CDR3: CASRRAAWYEQYF
DNA: TGTGCCAGCAGGCGGGCGGCGTGGTACGAGCAGTACTTC
V: TRBV27
size: -
J: TRBJ2-7
D: -

CDR3: CASSPRRGSNGYTF
DNA: TGTGCCAGCAGCCCCAGACGAGGGAGCAATGGCTACACCTTC
V: TRBV11-1
size: -
J: TRBJ1-2
D: -

CDR3: CASSLGQGDEQYF
DNA: TGTGCCAGCTCCCTCGGACAGGGAGACGAGCAGTACTTC
V: TRBV18
size: -
J: TRBJ2-7
D: TRBD1

CDR3: CASSSYWRDPGNTIYF
DNA: TGTGCCAGTAGTTCCTACTGGAGGGATCCTGGAAACACCATATATTTT
V: TRBV19
size: -
J: TRBJ1-3
D: -

CDR3: CATQLTSDDNEQFF
DNA: TGTGCCACTCAGTTAACTAGCGATGACAATGAGCAGTTCTTC
V: TRBV2
size: -
J: TRBJ2-1
D: TRBD2

CDR3: CASSLTGPGFTDTQYF
DNA: TGCGCCAGCAGCCTGACAGGGCCTGGGTTCACAGATACGCAGTATTTT
V: TRBV5-1
size: -
J: TRBJ2-3
D: TRBD1

CDR3: CASSQEIGRSGVNTQYF
DNA: TGCGCCAGCAGCCAAGAGATAGGACGGTCCGGGGTAAATACGCAGTATTTT
V: TRBV4-3
size: -
J: TRBJ2-3
D: -

CDR3: CASSLYQGPEAFF
DNA: TGTGCCAGCAGTTTATACCAGGGCCCTGAAGCTTTCTTT
V: TRBV27
size: -
J: TRBJ1-1
D: -

CDR3: CASGGTPSNEQFF
DNA: TGTGCCAGCGGTGGGACACCCAGTAATGAGCAGTTCTTC
V: TRBV28
size: -
J: TRBJ2-1
D: -

CDR3: CASSWRGLGQPQHF
DNA: TGTGCCAGCAGTTGGAGGGGGCTCGGTCAGCCCCAGCATTTT
V: TRBV28
size: -
J: TRBJ1-5
D: TRBD1

CDR3: CASTTTTRSGNTIYF
DNA: TGTGCCAGCACCACAACGACACGCTCTGGAAACACCATATATTTT
V: TRBV2
size: -
J: TRBJ1-3
D: -

CDR3: CAWDQGTGNTIYF
DNA: TGTGCCTGGGATCAGGGAACTGGAAACACCATATATTTT
V: TRBV30
size: -
J: TRBJ1-3
D: -

CDR3: CASSISQGYTEAFF
DNA: TGTGCCAGTAGTATAAGCCAGGGTTACACTGAAGCTTTCTTT
V: TRBV19
size: -
J: TRBJ1-1
D: -

CDR3: CASSLRGKGELFF
DNA: TGTGCCAGCAGTTTACGCGGGAAAGGGGAGCTGTTTTTT
V: TRBV28
size: few
J: TRBJ2-2
D: -

CDR3: CASSHGTSGRNEQFF
DNA: TGTGCCAGCAGCCACGGGACTAGCGGGAGGAATGAGCAGTTCTTC
V: TRBV6-4
size: -
J: TRBJ2-1
D: TRBD2

CDR3: CASSLQGTGVNTEAFF
DNA: TGTGCCAGCAGCTTACAGGGGACAGGGGTGAACACTGAAGCTTTCTTT
V: TRBV7-3
size: -
J: TRBJ1-1
D: TRBD1

CDR3: CASSFGGELAYGYTF
DNA: TGTGCCAGCAGCTTTGGAGGGGAGCTCGCCTATGGCTACACCTTC
V: TRBV7-2
size: -
J: TRBJ1-2
D: -

CDR3: CASSQDLGLVLSEQYF
DNA: TGTGCCAGCAGCCAAGATTTAGGACTAGTTCTTTCCGAGCAGTACTTC
V: TRBV3-1/TRBV3-2
size: -
J: TRBJ2-7
D: TRBD2

CDR3: CASGLVVAGVARELFF
DNA: TGTGCTAGTGGTTTGGTTGTAGCGGGAGTGGCCCGGGAGCTGTTTTTT
V: TRBV12-5
size: -
J: TRBJ2-2
D: TRBD2

CDR3: CASSPLSGGSNYGYTF
DNA: TGTGCCAGCTCACCACTTTCCGGGGGGTCTAACTATGGCTACACCTTC
V: TRBV18
size: -
J: TRBJ1-2
D: -

CDR3: CASSDFKERSYEQYF
DNA: TGTGCCAGCAGTGACTTCAAGGAGCGGTCCTACGAGCAGTACTTC
V: TRBV6-4
size: -
J: TRBJ2-7
D: -

CDR3: CATTREGGYEQYF
DNA: TGTGCCACCACACGGGAGGGTGGTTACGAGCAGTACTTC
V: TRBV7-9
size: -
J: TRBJ2-7
D: TRBD2

CDR3: CAWAGSNQPQHF
DNA: TGTGCCTGGGCAGGTAGCAATCAGCCCCAGCATTTT
V: TRBV30
size: -
J: TRBJ1-5
D: -

CDR3: CASTQAPYEQYF
DNA: TGTGCCAGCACTCAGGCGCCCTACGAGCAGTACTTC
V: TRBV28
size: few
J: TRBJ2-7
D: -

CDR3: CASSSTGVHEQYF
DNA: TGTGCCAGCAGTTCCACAGGGGTACACGAGCAGTACTTC
V: TRBV6-2/TRBV6-3
size: -
J: TRBJ2-7
D: TRBD1

CDR3: CASSLRGAHTEAFF
DNA: TGTGCCAGCAGTTTACGGGGGGCTCACACTGAAGCTTTCTTT
V: TRBV28
size: -
J: TRBJ1-1
D: -

CDR3: CASSQQLGGGLNTEAFF
DNA: TGTGCCAGTAGCCAACAACTTGGGGGGGGGTTGAACACTGAAGCTTTCTTT
V: TRBV19
size: -
J: TRBJ1-1
D: -

CDR3: CASSSSRGHYNEQFF
DNA: TGTGCCAGCAGCTCAAGCAGGGGACATTACAATGAGCAGTTCTTC
V: TRBV11-3
size: -
J: TRBJ2-1
D: -